This T cell receptor (beta chain) was retrieved from a study of beta chain features in type 1 diabetes (dated by TCRdb to 2016 to 2019). Some background on the complete study: No differences in mean age, gender distribution, total cell number or subset yield were found between patients and healthy donors. Across all samples, fewer than 110,000,000 sorted cells were examined, and cell number per subset correlated strongly with RNA yield. The study compared the TCRB repertoires of sorted circulating CD4+ T cell subsets in recently diagnosed type 1 diabetes patients with those in matched healthy donors. Whereas all 30 or so donors provided naive and central memory subsets, regulatory and stem cell-like memory subsets were isolated from just 8 patients and about eight healthy donors.

The entire amount of isolated RNA was reverse transcribed using the High Capacity cDNA Reverse Transcription Kit, so the sequenced TCRB transcripts were expressed ones. Deep immunoSEQ sequencing was applied to naive, central memory and regulatory T cell samples, giving an average of roughly 3.5 million total reads per sample. After sorted cells were lysed in RLT buffer, RNA was extracted with DNase-treated RNeasy Micro or Mini kits, with the choice depending on cell number. Each cell subset was processed on its own to prevent cross-contamination, while patient and healthy donor samples were processed together. TCRB sequences were amplified from cDNA with the immunoSEQ multiplex PCR, producing 87-bp fragments spanning the CDR3 region. Amplicons were sequenced on the Illumina HiSeq platform. Under the source paper's analysis protocol: Synthetic template baselines were used to correct PCR bias computationally, reads within Hamming distance 2 were collapsed together, and singletons that could not be merged were discarded. Reads were aligned to IMGT to assign V, D and J genes, CDR3 length, and insertions or deletions at six rearrangement sites. Within each subset, clonotype counts were normalized to sorted cell number, and only after that were true diversity and Gini coefficients computed with the tcR R package. The overlap coefficient, calculated on TCRB nucleotide sequences, was used to measure repertoire sharing. Out-of-frame TCRB sequences from naive cells were analyzed as a proxy for the pre-selection repertoire. Drawn from immuneACCESS, this table holds only the in-frame rearrangements with V and J called that TCRdb kept. Clones are partly lost; checked studies trace under half to an unresolved V gene and leave the rest unexplained. V and J calls and clone size follow that table, whereas D and trimming were derived from the DNA. This sample gives about 230,000 clones in total; 16% of them show up just once. Of the sample, 0.08% to 0.095% is held by the ten largest clones.

This clone was counted only a few times. Its antigen is still unknown. No quality values exist for individual bases; no much larger clone is one base distant. What the authors observed across the whole study: Only small numbers of individuals were included in the HLA sub-analyses, which left unresolved whether HLA type had any influence on TCRB rearrangement. Because cDNA was sequenced instead of genomic DNA, highly expressing activated cells could be over-represented, though the groups showed no difference in activation or CD3 levels. PCR might favor shorter templates, but patient and control samples were amplified and corrected together, so any skew would affect both groups equally. Fewer insertions and more nucleotide deletions at VDJ recombination sites were observed in patients with type 1 diabetes, implying thymic rearrangement abnormalities. A moderate but significant shortening of TCRB CDR3 length was observed in type 1 diabetes patients in all four CD4+ subsets. The naive, central memory and regulatory TCRB repertoires appeared to resemble one another more closely among patients than among healthy donors.

Each donor gave one peripheral blood draw, averaging approximately 0.12 L, which was collected into heparinised tubes. Using a panel that included CD45RO, CCR7, CD25, CD127, CD95 and CD27, naive, central memory, regulatory and stem cell-like memory CD4+ T cells were sorted on a BD FACSAria II. Every sorted population had a purity above 98%. Right away, PBMCs were isolated by Lymphoprep density gradient centrifugation and were stained directly, with no culture step. So that batch effects would be minimized, each experiment stained and sorted samples in pairs, pairing one healthy donor with one patient. Trimming removed 6 bases from V and 1 base from J; the gene matches leave 4 bases unexplained. The CDR3 goes from the cysteine to the phenylalanine over 15 residues. CDR3 DNA only is kept here, 45 bases in frame from base 1. CDR1 and CDR2 were assigned from the germline V gene as SGHRS and YFSETQ.

This sequence uses TRBV5-1 and TRBJ2-2; 9 central bases correspond to TRBD2. The material sequenced was naive CD4+ T cells from blood. This specimen's cell subset or site label, per the study, means: true naive CD4+ T cells. This receptor was obtained from a young man with type 1 diabetes. The CDR3 protein: CASNQLAGNTGELFF. The sequenced DNA is TGCGCCAGCAACCAACTAGCGGGGAACACCGGGGAGCTGTTTTTT.